One TCR beta chain is described in this entry. Its antigen is undetermined. The method was immunoSEQ multiplex PCR; TCRdb's version includes in-frame clones alone and lacks a portion of them. This table holds roughly 120,000 clones, about 90% found once. This sample is part of a study of T cell responses to AZD1222 COVID-19 vaccine. Study-level points and caveats: Spike regions recognized by vaccine-associated CD4 TCRs spanned the protein, led by 160-218 and 743-854. Most donors were white British, females outnumbered males, and clonal diversity was possibly underestimated.

V was shortened by 4 bases and J by 6 bases, with 10 bases between the two germline ends. Looked up from germline, CDR1 is LGHNA and CDR2 is YNFKEQ. CDR3 size: 13 residues. This clonotype originated in an adult in good health. The specimen was peripheral blood, collected on day 0 of AZD1222 vaccination. The rearrangement joins TRBV4-2 to TRBJ2-1; D may match TRBD1 or TRBD2 (6 bases each). The CDR3 loop reads CASSREDSNEQFF. The CDR3 nucleotides are TGTGCCAGCAGCCGGGAGGACAGCAATGAGCAGTTCTTC.